The rows below give T cell receptor beta chains drawn from one sample of a study of blood T cell repertoires in COVID-19. The protocol was immunoSEQ multiplex PCR, while the TCRdb copy is restricted to in-frame clones and leaves out a portion. The data show about 150,000 clones, 70% to 85% seen once. The source material was peripheral blood. The receptor set was obtained from a man aged 55 to 69 with COVID-19, enrolled during active disease. CDR3s include the opening cysteine and the closing phenylalanine or tryptophan. The D gene is left open where the match is weak. Size is omitted from some rows. Given values are once, few, many or a class for expanded clones.

-	-	TRBV10-2	TRBJ1-2	TGCGCCAGCAGGGCAGTCGGGACTAACTATGGCTACACCTTC	CASRAVGTNYGYTF
TRBD1	-	TRBV11-3	TRBJ1-1	TGTGCCAGCAGCCAGGGCGGACAGGGTAACACTGAAGCTTTCTTT	CASSQGGQGNTEAFF
-	few	TRBV4-3	TRBJ2-7	TGCGCCAGCAGCCAAGGTCCGGTTGCTTCGGCCTACGAGCAGTACTTC	CASSQGPVASAYEQYF
-	-	TRBV3-1/TRBV3-2	TRBJ2-3	TGTGCCAGCAGCCAAGGAGGTGAGCAGTATTTT	CASSQGGEQYF
TRBD1	-	TRBV6-5	TRBJ2-7	TGTGCCAGCAGCCAGGGGGCGCTGTACGAGCAGTACTTC	CASSQGALYEQYF
TRBD1	few	TRBV9	TRBJ1-3	TGTGCCAGCAGCCCTATAACACAGGGGGCTGGAAACACCATATATTTT	CASSPITQGAGNTIYF
TRBD1	-	TRBV6-1	TRBJ2-7	TGTGCCAGCAGTGAAGCGCGGTCAGGGGGATCCTACGAGCAGTACTTC	CASSEARSGGSYEQYF
TRBD1	-	TRBV11-1	TRBJ1-1	TGTGCCAGCAGCTTCAGACAGGGGGCTACTGAAGCTTTCTTT	CASSFRQGATEAFF
-	-	TRBV19	TRBJ1-6	TGTGCCAGTAGAACTCGGGAGAGCTCCTATAATTCACCCCTCCACTTT	CASRTRESSYNSPLHF
-	-	TRBV10-3	TRBJ2-3	TGTGCCATCAGCAGGGACACCACAGATACGCAGTATTTT	CAISRDTTDTQYF
-	-	TRBV7-3	TRBJ1-1	TGTGCCAGCAGACCGGGACACGGGAACACTGAAGCTTTCTTT	CASRPGHGNTEAFF
-	-	TRBV19	TRBJ1-5	TGTGCCAGTAATCTGGCCGCGGTGGGTAGCAATCAGCCCCAGCATTTT	CASNLAAVGSNQPQHF
TRBD1	-	TRBV19	TRBJ1-5	TGTGCCAGTGCGAAACAGGGGGCTAGCAATCAGCCCCAGCATTTT	CASAKQGASNQPQHF